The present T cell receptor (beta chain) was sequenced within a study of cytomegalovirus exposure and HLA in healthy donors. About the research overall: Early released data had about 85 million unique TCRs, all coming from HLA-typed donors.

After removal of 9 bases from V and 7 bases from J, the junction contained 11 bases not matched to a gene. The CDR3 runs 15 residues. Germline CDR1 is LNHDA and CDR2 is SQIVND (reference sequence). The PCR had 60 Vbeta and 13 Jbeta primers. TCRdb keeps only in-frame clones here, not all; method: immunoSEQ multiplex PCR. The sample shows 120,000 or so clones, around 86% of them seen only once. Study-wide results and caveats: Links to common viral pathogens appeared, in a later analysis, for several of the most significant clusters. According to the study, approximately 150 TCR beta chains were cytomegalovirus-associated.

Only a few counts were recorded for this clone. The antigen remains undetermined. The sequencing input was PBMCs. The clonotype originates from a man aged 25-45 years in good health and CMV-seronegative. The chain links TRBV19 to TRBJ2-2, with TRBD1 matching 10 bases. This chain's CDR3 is CARIGTGDTLGELFF. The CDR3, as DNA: TGTGCCAGGATCGGGACAGGGGATACACTCGGGGAGCTGTTTTTT.